Listed here are 3 T cell receptor beta chains from one sample, sequenced in a study of CD8+CD57+ T cells in acquired aplastic anemia. Patients included in sequencing had previously demonstrated CD8+CD57+ cell expansion by flow cytometry. Template material for TCR beta VDJ and CDR3 profiling consisted of genomic DNA. Using its own MiXCR run on the reads, TCRdb lists one record per CDR3 protein. The sample yields around 180,000 distinct CDR3 sequences, around 50% seen once. What was sequenced was sorted CD4+, CD8+, or CD8+CD57+ T cells (not recorded which) from PBMCs. All receptors derive from a human donor with aplastic anemia.

Details on this clonotype: The junction departs from the called germline gene at one end, perhaps through a read error. This chain connects TRBV10-3 to TRBJ1-1; TRBD1 matches at 9 bases. The CDR3 contains 14 residues. From germline, CDR1 is ENHRY and CDR2 SYGVKD. The CDR3 loop reads CAISGDRVGTEAFF. Here the CDR3 DNA reads TGTGCCATCAGTGGGGACAGGGTCGGCACTGAGGCTTTCTTT.

The table lists this clonotype with many counts. The chain carries TRBV19 and TRBJ2-7; no firm D call. With 6 bases removed from V and 4 bases from J, the gap between germline ends came to 19 bases. Germline V gene data show CDR1 as LNHDA and CDR2 as SQIVND (reference sequence). The CDR3 is made up of 15 amino acids. The CDR3 DNA reads TGTGCCAGTAGCCTGACCGAACTTGGTGAATACGAGCAGTACTTC. Translating gives CASSLTELGEYEQYF.

This chain uses TRBV3-1 with TRBJ2-3; a possible D gene is TRBD1 (6 bases). Germline lookup yields CDR1 LGHDT and CDR2 YNNKEL (reference sequence). This CDR3 comprises 16 residues. V was cut by 0 bases and J by 6 bases, with 16 bases left in between. The CDR3 here is CASSQDLGARADTQYF. CDR3 nucleotides: TGTGCCAGCAGCCAAGATCTGGGGGCGAGGGCGGATACGCAGTATTTT.